This TCR beta chain was recovered during a study of blood T cell repertoires in COVID-19. Overall study: From the United States, Italy and Spain came samples of acute and convalescent COVID-19. The cDNA or gDNA used as material had been derived from T cells, B-cell-depleted T cells, or PBMCs.

In the original workflow: Estimated nucleated cell counts came from reference gene primer amplification. Some clones are missing from TCRdb's copy, which holds only in-frame ones; the method was immunoSEQ multiplex PCR. From that table come the V and J calls and clone size; the DNA was used to work out D and trimming. Of about 150,000 clones in the sample, approximately 88% were seen once. Germline V gene data show CDR1 as MNHNY and CDR2 as SVGAGI (reference sequence). The CDR3 has 20 residues. Losses at the gene ends were 6 bases for V and 1 base for J; bases not matched to a gene: 21. This chain connects TRBV6-6 to TRBJ2-7; TRBD2 matches at 10 bases. The source material was peripheral blood. This sequence originates from a human donor in a cohort sampled during active COVID-19. The CDR3: CASSLIHAEGTSALSYEQYF. CDR3 coding DNA: TGTGCCAGCAGCCTAATTCACGCGGAAGGGACTAGCGCTCTTTCCTACGAGCAGTACTTC.